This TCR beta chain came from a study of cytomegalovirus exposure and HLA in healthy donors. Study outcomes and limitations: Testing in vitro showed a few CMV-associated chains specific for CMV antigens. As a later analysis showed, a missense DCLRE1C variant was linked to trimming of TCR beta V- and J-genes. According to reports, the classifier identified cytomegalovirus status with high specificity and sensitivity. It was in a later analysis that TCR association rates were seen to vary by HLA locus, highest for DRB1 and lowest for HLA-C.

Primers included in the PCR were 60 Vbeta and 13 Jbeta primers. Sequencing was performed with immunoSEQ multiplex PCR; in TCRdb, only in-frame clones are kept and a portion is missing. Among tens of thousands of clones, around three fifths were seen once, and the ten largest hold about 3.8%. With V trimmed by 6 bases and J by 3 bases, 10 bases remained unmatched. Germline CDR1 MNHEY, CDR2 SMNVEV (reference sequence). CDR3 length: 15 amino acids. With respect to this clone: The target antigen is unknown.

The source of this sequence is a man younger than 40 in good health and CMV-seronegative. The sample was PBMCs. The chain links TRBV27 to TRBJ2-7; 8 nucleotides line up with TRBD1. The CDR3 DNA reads TGTGCCAGCAGGCCGGACAGGGCAGGGGGCTACGAGCAGTACTTC. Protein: CASRPDRAGGYEQYF.